This T cell receptor (beta chain) comes out of a study of shared clonotypes between healthy human individuals. Naive CD45RA+ and memory CD45RA-negative subsets were split from CD4+ cells. Measured with immunoSEQ multiplex PCR; TCRdb has only the in-frame clones, and not every one. This table holds roughly 2 million clones, approximately 96% found once. The CDR3 is made up of 14 amino acids. V was shortened by 2 bases and J by 7 bases, with 10 bases between the two germline ends. Germline CDR1 is SGHDT and CDR2 is YYEEEE. The J gene is TRBJ1-6, the V gene TRBV5-6, with D possibly TRBD1 on 6 matching bases. This TCR was recovered from a man in his late teens or twenties in good health. The source material was naive CD4+ T cells sorted from blood. Subset reported: CD45RA+ positively selected. In DNA form, the CDR3 reads TGTGCCAGCAGCTTAAGGCAGGGGAATTCACCCCTCCACTTT. Translated, it gives CASSLRQGNSPLHF.